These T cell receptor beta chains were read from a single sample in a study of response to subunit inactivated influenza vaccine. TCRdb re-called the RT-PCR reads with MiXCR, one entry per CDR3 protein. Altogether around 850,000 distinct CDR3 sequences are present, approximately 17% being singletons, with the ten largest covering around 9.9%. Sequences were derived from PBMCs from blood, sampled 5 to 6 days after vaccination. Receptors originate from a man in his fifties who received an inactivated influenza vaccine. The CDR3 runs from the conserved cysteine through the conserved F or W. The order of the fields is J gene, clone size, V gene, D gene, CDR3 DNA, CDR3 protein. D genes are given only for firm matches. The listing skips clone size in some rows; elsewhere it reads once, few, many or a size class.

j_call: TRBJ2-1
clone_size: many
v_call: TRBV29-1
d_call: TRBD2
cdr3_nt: TGCAGCGTCGCCGGGACTAGCGTCTCCTACAATGAGCAGTTCTTC
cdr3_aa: CSVAGTSVSYNEQFF

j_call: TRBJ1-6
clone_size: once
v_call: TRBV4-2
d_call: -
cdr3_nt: TGTGCCAGCAGCCGGCAGGGGCCCAGCTCCTATAATTCACCCCTCCACTTT
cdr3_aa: CASSRQGPSSYNSPLHF

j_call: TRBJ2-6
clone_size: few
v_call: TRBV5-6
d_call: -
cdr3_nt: TGTGCCAGCAGCTTGGTTGGGGGAAGCTCTGGGGCCAACGTCCTGACTTTC
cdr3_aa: CASSLVGGSSGANVLTF

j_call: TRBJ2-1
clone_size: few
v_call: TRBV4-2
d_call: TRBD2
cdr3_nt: TGTGCCAGCAGCCAGCCGGGACTAGCAAAGAGCTCCTACAATGAGCAGTTCTTC
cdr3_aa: CASSQPGLAKSSYNEQFF

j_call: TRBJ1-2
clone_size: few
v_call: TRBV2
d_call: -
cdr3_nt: TGTGCCAGCAGAACAACAGGATCGCTCCATGGCTACACCTTC
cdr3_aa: CASRTTGSLHGYTF

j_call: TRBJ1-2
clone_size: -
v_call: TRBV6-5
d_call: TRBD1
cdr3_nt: TGTGCCAGCAGTTCCCGACAGGGGGCGCGGTTTGACACCTTC
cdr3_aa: CASSSRQGARFDTF

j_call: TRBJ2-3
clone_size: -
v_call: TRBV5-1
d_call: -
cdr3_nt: TGCGCCACCTCTCCTCGTCAGTGGATGGATACGCAGTATTTT
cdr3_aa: CATSPRQWMDTQYF

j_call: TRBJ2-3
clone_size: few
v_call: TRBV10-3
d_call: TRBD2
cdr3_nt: TGTGCCATCAGATCCGGGACTAGCGGGGTTACACGCACAGATACGCAGTATTTT
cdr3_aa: CAIRSGTSGVTRTDTQYF

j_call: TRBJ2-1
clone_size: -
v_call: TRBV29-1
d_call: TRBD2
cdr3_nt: TGCAGCGTTGAAAGAAGGACTAGCGGGACCAATGAGCAGTTCTTC
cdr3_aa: CSVERRTSGTNEQFF

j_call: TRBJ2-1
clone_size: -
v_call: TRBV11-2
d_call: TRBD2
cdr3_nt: TGTGCCAGCAGCCCCCAGGGGAGCGGGAGGCTTGAGCAGTTCTTC
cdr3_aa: CASSPQGSGRLEQFF

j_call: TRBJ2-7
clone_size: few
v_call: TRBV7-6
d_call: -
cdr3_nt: TGTGCCAGCAGCACCTCTGGGTTCGAGCAGTACTTC
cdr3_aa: CASSTSGFEQYF

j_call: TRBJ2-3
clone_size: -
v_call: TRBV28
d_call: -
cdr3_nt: TGTGCCAGCAGTGCAAATCACAGGGCAAGGGCTTGGGATACGCAGTATTTT
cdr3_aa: CASSANHRARAWDTQYF

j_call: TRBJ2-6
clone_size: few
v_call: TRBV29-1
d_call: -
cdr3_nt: TGCAGCGTTAACTTAGGTGGGGCCAACGTCCTGACTTTC
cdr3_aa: CSVNLGGANVLTF

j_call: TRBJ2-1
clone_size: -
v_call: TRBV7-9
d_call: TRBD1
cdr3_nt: TGTGCCAGCACCATCGGGACAGGGCGGTATGAGCAGTTCTTC
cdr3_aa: CASTIGTGRYEQFF

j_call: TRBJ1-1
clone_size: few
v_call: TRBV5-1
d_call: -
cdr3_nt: TGCGCCAGCAGCTCCAGGGGAAATCATCCTGAAGCTTTCTTT
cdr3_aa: CASSSRGNHPEAFF

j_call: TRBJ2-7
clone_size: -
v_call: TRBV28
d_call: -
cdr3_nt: TGTGCCAGCAGTTTGATGGCGGTTGTGTACGAGCAGTACTTC
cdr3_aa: CASSLMAVVYEQYF

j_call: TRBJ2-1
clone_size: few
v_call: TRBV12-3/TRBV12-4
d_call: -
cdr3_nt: TGTGCCAGCAGTGACTCTTTACCGGGACCGTACAATGAGCAGTTCTTC
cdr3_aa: CASSDSLPGPYNEQFF

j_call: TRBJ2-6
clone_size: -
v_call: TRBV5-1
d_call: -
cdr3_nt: TGCGCCAGCAGCTTGGGTTGGGGAACGTCCTCTGGGGCCAACGTCCTGACTTTC
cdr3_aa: CASSLGWGTSSGANVLTF

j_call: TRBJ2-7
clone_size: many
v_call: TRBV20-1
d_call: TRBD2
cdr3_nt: TGCAGTGCTAGAGCGACTAGCCGGTACGAGCAGTACTTC
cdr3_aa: CSARATSRYEQYF

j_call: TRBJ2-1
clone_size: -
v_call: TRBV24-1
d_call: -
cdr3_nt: TGTGCCACCAGTGATTTGCGCCATTCAGGGAGGAATGAGCAGTTCTTC
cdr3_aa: CATSDLRHSGRNEQFF

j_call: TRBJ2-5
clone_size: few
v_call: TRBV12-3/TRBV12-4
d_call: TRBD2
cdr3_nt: TGTGCCAGCACTTTAGCGGGGTTAGAGACCCAGTACTTC
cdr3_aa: CASTLAGLETQYF

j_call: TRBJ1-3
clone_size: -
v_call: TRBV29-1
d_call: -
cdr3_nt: TGCAGCGTTGCGGGACCAACGGCTGGAAACACCATATATTTT
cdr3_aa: CSVAGPTAGNTIYF

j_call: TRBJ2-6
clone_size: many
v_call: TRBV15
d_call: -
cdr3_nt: TGTGCCACCAGCAGAGATTTAGGGTCTGGGGCCAACGTCCTGACTTTC
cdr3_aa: CATSRDLGSGANVLTF

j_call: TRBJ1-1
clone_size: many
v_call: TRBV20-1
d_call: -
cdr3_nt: TGCAGTGCTAGAGATGGGGACAAAGCTGAAGCTTTCTTT
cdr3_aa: CSARDGDKAEAFF

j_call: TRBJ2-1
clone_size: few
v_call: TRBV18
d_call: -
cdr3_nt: TGTGCCAGCTCACCGATTAGCGGTGAGGGGAATGAGCAGTTCTTC
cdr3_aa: CASSPISGEGNEQFF

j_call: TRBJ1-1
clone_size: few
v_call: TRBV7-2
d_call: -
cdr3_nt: TGTGCCAGCAGCTTAATCGGGTCCACTGAAGCTTTCTTT
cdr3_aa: CASSLIGSTEAFF

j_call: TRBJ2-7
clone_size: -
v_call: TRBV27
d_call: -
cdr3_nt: TGTGCCAGCAGTCAAAGGCAGGCAGGCTCCTACGAGCAGTACTTC
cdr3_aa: CASSQRQAGSYEQYF

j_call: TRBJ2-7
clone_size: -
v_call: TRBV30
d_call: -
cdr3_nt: TGTGCCTGGAATCCTGTAGGACACCGGTACGAGCAGTACTTC
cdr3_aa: CAWNPVGHRYEQYF

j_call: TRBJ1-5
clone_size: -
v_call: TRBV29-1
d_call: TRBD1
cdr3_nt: TGCAGCGTCCTGACAGGGAATAGCAATCAGCCCCAGCATTTT
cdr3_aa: CSVLTGNSNQPQHF

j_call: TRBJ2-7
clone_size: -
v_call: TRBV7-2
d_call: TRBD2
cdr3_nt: TGTGCCACCGGACTAGCGAGCTACGAGCAGTACTTC
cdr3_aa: CATGLASYEQYF

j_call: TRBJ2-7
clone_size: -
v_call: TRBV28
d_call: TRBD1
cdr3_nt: TGTGCCTCCCGAAGGAAGGGGACAGGCACCTACGAGCAGTACTTC
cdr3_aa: CASRRKGTGTYEQYF